This TCR beta chain is from a study of cytomegalovirus exposure and HLA in healthy donors. Study-wide results and limits: Using the classifier, cytomegalovirus status was reportedly diagnosed with high specificity and sensitivity. Later analysis showed most CMV-associated TCR beta chains appearing HLA-restricted.

Both 60 Vbeta primers and 13 Jbeta primers went into the PCR. Per the original methods: An analysis performed later counted 75 million to 80 million unique TCR beta chains (roughly 9.9 million of them shared). Sequencing was performed with immunoSEQ multiplex PCR; in TCRdb, only in-frame clones are kept and a portion is missing. Clonal size and the V and J genes are those of that table, whereas D and trimming came from the DNA. The sample includes under 200,000 clones, approximately 80% seen only once; the top ten take roughly 13%. As for this clone: What it binds is not known.

This CDR3 comprises 13 residues. The V end was cut by 6 bases, the J end by 6 bases, with 15 bases between. Per germline, CDR1 LNHDA and CDR2 SQIVND (reference sequence). This chain uses TRBV19 with TRBJ2-7, with D unclear. This clonotype was obtained from a woman aged 45-60 years in good health and CMV-seronegative. Input material: PBMCs. The CDR3: CASRPPLSGEQYF. The CDR3 region has the DNA TGTGCCAGTAGACCACCTCTATCGGGCGAGCAGTACTTC.